A single sample is the source of the 23 T cell receptor beta chains below, sequenced in a study of regulatory T cells in long-lasting Graves disease. The authors built TCR beta libraries using iRepertoire HTBI primers and Arm-PCR of CDR3 regions. TCRdb reprocessed the multiplex PCR reads with MiXCR, giving one entry per CDR3 protein. This table has approximately 300,000 distinct CDR3 sequences, about 18% appearing once. The time point denotes: newly diagnosed GD, antithyroid drugs for less than 3 months. There was RNA extracted from PBMCs, and the TCR library was made from it. The sequencing here drew on peripheral blood mononuclear cells (PBMCs), taken at new diagnosis, from a patient treated with antithyroid drugs. Receptors originate from a female donor with Graves disease.

This clonotype showed up just a few times. The chain uses TRBV11-3 and TRBJ2-2; 8 bases agree with TRBD2. The CDR3 runs to 16 residues. The junction had 10 bases not matched to a gene; V was cut back by 4 bases and J by 6 bases. Germline V gene lookup returns CDR1 SGHNT and CDR2 YENEEA. CDR3 in amino acids: CASSSLGQREPGELFF. The CDR3 DNA follows: TGTGCCAGCAGCTCCCTGGGCCAGCGGGAGCCCGGGGAGCTGTTTTTT.

J is TRBJ2-7 and V is TRBV5-4; no definite D call. Germline V CDR1 and CDR2: SGHNT, YYREEE (reference sequence). This CDR3 comprises 13 residues. V gave up 0 bases and J gave up 4 bases, with 8 bases separating them. This chain's CDR3 is CASSLDPGYEQYF. CDR3 in DNA: TGTGCCAGCAGCTTGGATCCGGGTTACGAGCAGTACTTC.

In its sample, this clonotype was seen a few times. The chain carries TRBV20-1 and TRBJ2-2; 7 bases fit TRBD1. The CDR3 length is 15 residues. Looked up from germline, CDR1 is DFQATT and CDR2 is SNEGSKA (reference sequence). After removal of 3 bases from V and 1 base from J, the junction contained 5 bases not matched to a gene. This CDR3 reads CSARRQGVNTGELFF. In DNA form, the CDR3 reads TGCAGTGCTAGGAGACAGGGCGTGAACACCGGGGAGCTGTTTTTT.

There are a few counts of this clonotype. The genes are TRBV29-1 and TRBJ1-1; D is unclear. V lost 7 bases and J lost 6, with 15 bases in between. Germline CDR1 and CDR2: SQVTM and ANQGSEA. The CDR3 is 12 amino acids. The CDR3 spells CSASFVRAEAFF. The CDR3 nucleotides are TGCAGCGCCTCATTTGTTCGCGCTGAAGCTTTCTTT.

This clonotype has a count of ten or more. V and J are TRBV11-2 and TRBJ2-5; 13 bases line up with TRBD2. Germline trimming cut 4 bases from V and 6 bases from J; bases unmatched to any gene: 5. This CDR3 spans 15 amino acids. Germline assignment: CDR1 SGHAT and CDR2 FQNNGV. CDR3: CASSSLAGGLQTQYF. In DNA form, the CDR3 reads TGTGCCAGCAGCTCACTAGCGGGAGGGCTTCAGACCCAGTACTTC.

This clonotype showed up many times. CDR3 in amino acids: CSASAGGIGSVLSEQYF. DNA of the CDR3: TGCAGTGCTAGCGCAGGGGGCATTGGTAGCGTCCTTTCCGAGCAGTACTTC. The rearrangement joins TRBV20-1 to TRBJ2-7; 8 bases align to TRBD1. V lost 3 bases and J lost 6; bases outside the gene matches: 19. Germline CDR1 reads DFQATT; CDR2 reads SNEGSKA (reference sequence). This CDR3 is built from 17 residues.

Many counts were recorded for this clonotype. This sequence joins TRBV6-1 and TRBJ2-1; D unclear. V was pared by 7 bases and J by 12 bases, with 19 bases between. CDR1 and CDR2 from the germline V gene are MNHNS and SASEGT. The CDR3 extends over 13 amino acids. The CDR3 region has the DNA TGTGCCAGCACCCTTGAACCGGACCGAAGGCAGTTCTTC. As protein: CASTLEPDRRQFF.

This clonotype was observed many times. V and J are TRBV7-9 and TRBJ2-5, with TRBD1 matching 7 bases. V lost 5 bases, J lost 4 bases, and 10 bases stayed unmatched. The CDR3 is made up of 15 amino acids. CDR1 is SEHNR and CDR2 is FQNEAQ in the germline V gene (reference sequence). The CDR3: CASSPRAGGIETQYF. DNA for the CDR3: TGTGCCAGCAGCCCCCGGGCAGGGGGTATAGAGACCCAGTACTTC.

This clonotype appeared many times. The CDR3 coding sequence is TGTGCCAGCAGTTTATCGACAGCTTACAATGAGCAGTTCTTC. It is translated as CASSLSTAYNEQFF. The chain employs TRBV28 and TRBJ2-1; possibly TRBD1 for D (5 bases). CDR1 and CDR2 from the germline V gene are MDHEN and SYDVKM. V lost 1 base and J lost 4, with 8 bases in between. The CDR3 is 14 residues long.

In this sample, this clonotype turned up many times. The rearrangement links TRBV27 to TRBJ2-7; possibly TRBD2 for D (6 bases). Trimming took off 2 bases at V and 6 bases at J, with 23 bases between the two ends. The CDR3 contains 17 residues. The V gene's germline CDR1 is MNHEY and CDR2 SMNVEV (reference sequence). The CDR3 nucleotides read TGTGCCAGCAGTTTAGGGACGGGGGAGCGCCGCCGGGGCGAGCAGTACTTC. This translates into CASSLGTGERRRGEQYF.

This clonotype was detected many times. The V gene is TRBV7-8, the J gene TRBJ2-5; 15 nucleotides match TRBD2. CDR3 length: 18 residues. The V gene end was trimmed by 4 bases and the J gene end by 5 bases; junction bases not matched to a gene: 11. CDR1 SGHVS and CDR2 FQNEAQ come from the germline V gene. CDR3 in amino acids: CASSSGLAGGQSMETQYF. The CDR3 DNA follows: TGTGCCAGCAGCTCGGGACTAGCGGGAGGACAGTCCATGGAGACCCAGTACTTC.

As to this clonotype: A single base separates this from a much larger clone, so it may be a read error. The chain has TRBV30 and TRBJ1-3, with TRBD1 as a possible D gene (5 bases). Germline V gives CDR1 GTSNPN, CDR2 SVGIG (reference sequence). The CDR3 has 12 amino acids. Trimming took off 6 bases at V and 3 bases at J, with 9 bases between the two ends. In DNA, the CDR3 is TGTGCCTGTGGAGGGGTTGGAAACACCATATATTTT. Its translation is CACGGVGNTIYF. Combining the CDR3 with reference TRBV30 and TRBJ1-3 gives the whole variable domain SQTIHQWPATLVQPVGSPLSLECTVEGTSNPNLYWYRQAAGRGLQLLFYSVGIGQISSEVPQNLSASRPQDRQFILSSKKLLLSDSGFYLCACGGVGNTIYFGEGSWLTVV.

This clonotype occurred many times. The V and J genes are TRBV6-1 and TRBJ2-3; maybe TRBD2 (6 bases). The CDR3 loop spans 13 amino acids. The germline gives CDR1 MNHNS, CDR2 SASEGT. Trimming pared 6 bases from V and 4 bases from J, leaving 11 bases between. The CDR3: CASSPRGSDTQYF. CDR3 sequence (DNA): TGTGCCAGCAGCCCCCGGGGGTCAGATACGCAGTATTTT.

The CDR3 spells CASSRSGSISPDTQYF. CDR3 DNA: TGTGCCAGCAGTCGAAGCGGGAGTATTAGTCCAGATACGCAGTATTTT. The J gene is TRBJ2-3, the V gene TRBV6-1; TRBD2 agrees at 8 bases. The CDR3 runs to 16 residues. Germline values: CDR1 MNHNS, CDR2 SASEGT. J lost 4 bases, V lost 5 bases, and 11 bases had no gene match.

In its sample, this clonotype was seen many times. The chain carries TRBV28 and TRBJ2-3; TRBD2 matches 8 bases. This CDR3 has 14 amino acids. Germline loops: CDR1 MDHEN, CDR2 SYDVKM. The J segment lost 5 bases and the V segment lost 8 bases, leaving 9 bases of the junction unmatched. CDR3 sequence reads: CASLAGGSGDTQYF. The CDR3 bases are TGTGCCAGCCTAGCGGGCGGCAGTGGAGATACGCAGTATTTT.

This chain uses TRBV12-3 or TRBV12-4 with TRBJ2-2, with TRBD1 identical over 7 bases. The length of the CDR3 is 15 residues. Unmatched junction bases numbered 9, after V lost 4 bases and J lost 7 bases. In nucleotides, the CDR3 is TGTGCCAGCAGTTCACAGGGGACGTTTGTCGGGGAGCTGTTTTTT. As protein: CASSSQGTFVGELFF.

This clonotype was detected many times. The genes are TRBV5-4 and TRBJ2-7; 8 bases map to TRBD1. V dropped 4 bases and J dropped 2; count of bases not matched to a gene: 5. The CDR3 spans 14 residues. CDR1 is SGHNT, CDR2 YYREEE, per germline (reference sequence). In DNA form, the CDR3 reads TGTGCCAGCAGCCATACAGGGGGAGCCTACGAGCAGTACTTC. It is translated as CASSHTGGAYEQYF.

This clonotype was recorded a few times. CDR3 amino acids: CATSTRARDTQYF. CDR3 nucleotides: TGTGCCACGTCCACCAGGGCCCGAGATACGCAGTATTTT. This chain joins TRBV2 and TRBJ2-3, with D possibly being TRBD1 (5 bases). CDR1 SNHLY and CDR2 FYNNEI come from the germline V gene. The CDR3 is made up of 13 amino acids. V lost 10 bases to trimming and J lost 5 bases, with 16 bases between them.

Concerning this clonotype itself: Possible read error: a much larger clone is one base away. The chain has TRBV5-1 and TRBJ1-1; maybe TRBD1 (6 bases). The germline V gene encodes CDR1 SGHRS and CDR2 YFSETQ. The CDR3 spans 16 residues. This CDR3 reads CASSLEGQTLNTEASF. CDR3 coding DNA: TGCGCCAGCAGCTTGGAGGGACAAACCCTTAACACTGAAGCTTCCTTT.

There are many counts of this clonotype. This sequence joins TRBV5-1 and TRBJ2-5; 9 bases align to TRBD1. There are 15 residues in the CDR3. CDR1 SGHRS and CDR2 YFSETQ come from the germline V gene. J gave up 3 bases and V 4 bases, and 7 bases lay outside the gene matches. CDR3 sequence (DNA): TGCGCCAGCAGCCTAGGGACAGGGTACAAAGAGACCCAGTACTTC. This sequence encodes CASSLGTGYKETQYF.

At least ten counts were recorded for this clonotype. The CDR3 loop is CSARRDREETQYF. The CDR3 DNA reads TGCAGTGCTAGAAGGGACAGGGAAGAGACCCAGTACTTC. J is TRBJ2-5 and V is TRBV20-1; the match to TRBD1 covers 9 bases. In germline, CDR1 is DFQATT, CDR2 SNEGSKA (reference sequence). V was clipped by 2 bases and J by 3 bases; unmatched bases: 1. The CDR3 totals 13 residues.

The CDR3 bases are TGTGCCAGCAGCACAGCAGGACATTTCGGCGAGCAGTACTTC. It translates to CASSTAGHFGEQYF. The genes are TRBV2 and TRBJ2-7, with D tentatively TRBD1 (5 bases). Germline V gene sequence: CDR1 SNHLY, CDR2 FYNNEI. The CDR3 has 14 amino acids. V dropped 6 bases and J dropped 6 bases, with 18 bases sitting between them.

This clonotype occurred many times. The V gene is TRBV12-3 or TRBV12-4, the J gene TRBJ2-5; 9 positions agree with TRBD2. V lost 3 bases, J lost 4 bases, and 3 bases stayed unmatched. The CDR3 extends over 14 amino acids. The chain's CDR3 is CASSFAGGAETQYF. CDR3 coding DNA: TGTGCCAGCAGTTTTGCGGGAGGGGCAGAGACCCAGTACTTC.